This T cell receptor (beta chain) was captured in a study of blood T cell repertoires in COVID-19. The CDR3 contains 17 residues. Per germline, CDR1 SGHTS and CDR2 YDEGEE. V was trimmed by 1 base and J by 0 bases, leaving 14 bases between them. Measured with immunoSEQ multiplex PCR; TCRdb has only the in-frame clones, and not every one. The sample yields over 70,000 clones, 70% to 85% seen once. This receptor was obtained from a man between 65 and 85 years old with acute or convalescent COVID-19. The V and J genes are TRBV5-8 and TRBJ2-1; weak D call: TRBD1 (6 bases). The sequencing input was peripheral blood. CDR3: CASSLPLDRSSYNEQFF. The CDR3 bases are TGTGCCAGCAGCTTGCCCCTTGACAGGAGCTCCTACAATGAGCAGTTCTTC.